The clone carrying this T cell receptor (beta chain) was seen repeatedly, ten times or more. Its antigen is still unknown. This CDR3 has 17 amino acids. J lost 4 bases, V lost 4 bases, and 16 bases had no gene match. Germline V gives CDR1 SGHRS, CDR2 YFSETQ. As diagnostic evidence, clinical symptoms, serum thyroxine, TRAb, thyroid ultrasound and orbital computed tomography were relied upon. From fresh peripheral blood, roughly 9.3 ml in volume, the PBMCs were obtained. This sample is drawn from a study of Graves' ophthalmopathy and Graves' hyperthyroidism. General observations from the study: Ophthalmopathy and stable hyperthyroidism were discriminated by a 13-signature model, with about 90% sensitivity and approximately 77% specificity. Blood contained most expanded thyroid clonotypes exceeding 0.001 frequency.

For repertoire sequencing, the TCR beta CDR3 regions were amplified from RNA transcripts. Scientists carried out first-round RT-PCR using HTBI primers and then a second-round multiplex PCR. TCRdb used MiXCR to reprocess the multiplex PCR reads, holding one entry per CDR3 protein. In the table there are about 480,000 distinct CDR3 sequences, roughly an eighth of which are singletons. V is TRBV5-1 and J is TRBJ1-1; TRBD1 matches 7 bases. This TCR was sampled from a woman in her 30s with Graves' ophthalmopathy. Sequencing input: blood. CDR3 protein: CASSKSGRGVLSTEAFF. CDR3 bases: TGCGCCAGCAGCAAGTCGGGCAGGGGGGTGCTAAGCACTGAAGCTTTCTTT. The whole variable domain, remainder taken from reference TRBV5-1 and TRBJ1-1, is KAGVTQTPRYLIKTRGQQVTLSCSPISGHRSVSWYQQTPGQGLQFLFEYFSETQRNKGNFPGRFSGRQFSNSRSEMNVSTLELGDSALYLCASSKSGRGVLSTEAFFGQGTRLTVV.